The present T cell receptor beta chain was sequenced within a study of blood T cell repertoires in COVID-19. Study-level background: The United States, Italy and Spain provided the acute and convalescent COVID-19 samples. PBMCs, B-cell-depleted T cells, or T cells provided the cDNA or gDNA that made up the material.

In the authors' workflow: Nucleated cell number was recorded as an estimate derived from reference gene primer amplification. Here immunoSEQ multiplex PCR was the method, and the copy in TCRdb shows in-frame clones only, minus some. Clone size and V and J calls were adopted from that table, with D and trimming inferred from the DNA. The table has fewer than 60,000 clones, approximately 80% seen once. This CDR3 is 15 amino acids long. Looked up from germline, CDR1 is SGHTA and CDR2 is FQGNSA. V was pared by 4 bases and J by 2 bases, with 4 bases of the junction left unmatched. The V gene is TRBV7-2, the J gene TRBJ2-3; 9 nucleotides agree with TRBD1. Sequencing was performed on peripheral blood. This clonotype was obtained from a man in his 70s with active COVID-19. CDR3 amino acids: CASSWGQGDTDTQYF. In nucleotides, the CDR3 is TGTGCCAGCAGCTGGGGACAGGGAGACACAGATACGCAGTATTTT.